The 15 T cell receptor beta chains reported below all come from one sample, sequenced in a study of shared clonotypes between healthy human individuals. Naive CD8 cells lacked CD45RO and underwent positive selection for CCR7, leaving out terminally differentiated effector memory CD45RA+ cells. Assay: immunoSEQ multiplex PCR; the TCRdb copy retains only in-frame clones and omits some. The data contain a few million clones, 93% of them singletons. The sequenced sample consisted of naive CD8+ T cells from PBMCs. Receptor source: a man between 18 and 35 years old in good health. Some clones in this sample may be carry-over from other donors' samples.

The J gene is TRBJ1-5, the V gene TRBV7-9, with 9 bases matching TRBD1. The CDR3 has 11 residues. J gave up 15 bases and V 8 bases, and 8 bases lay outside the gene matches. Germline CDR1 SEHNR, CDR2 FQNEAQ (reference sequence). The CDR3 nucleotides read TGTGCCAGCGAGGGGGACAGGGTTCGGCATTTT. It yields the protein CASEGDRVRHF.

The V and J genes are TRBV5-4 and TRBJ1-4; 10 bases match TRBD1. CDR3 length equals 15 residues. From germline, CDR1 is SGHNT and CDR2 YYREEE (reference sequence). After removal of 4 bases from V and 7 bases from J, the junction contained 7 bases not matched to a gene. CDR3 protein: CASSNRQGASEKLFF. CDR3 bases: TGTGCCAGCAGCAACCGACAGGGGGCTAGTGAAAAACTGTTTTTT.

The chain is built from TRBV2 and TRBJ1-4, with D possibly TRBD1 on 6 matching bases. Germline-derived CDR1 and CDR2 are SNHLY and FYNNEI. The CDR3 has 15 residues. Trimming shortened V by 5 bases and J by 0 bases, and 10 bases separated the two germline ends. CDR3 sequence (DNA): TGTGCCAGCAGTAGGACAGCTGCAACTAATGAAAAACTGTTTTTT. This gives the protein CASSRTAATNEKLFF.

This clone was detected once. V usage is TRBV28 and J usage is TRBJ1-1, with D perhaps TRBD1 (6 bases). This CDR3 region has 14 residues. Trimming stripped 6 bases from V and 1 base from J, with 12 bases between. Germline V gives CDR1 MDHEN, CDR2 SYDVKM. The CDR3 DNA reads TGTGCCAGCAGCTGGGGCAGGGGGAACACTGAAGCTTTCTTT. Protein product: CASSWGRGNTEAFF.

This chain joins TRBV7-8 and TRBJ2-7; 10 nucleotides align to TRBD2. This CDR3 is 13 amino acids long. Germline CDR1 reads SGHVS; CDR2 reads FQNEAQ. The ends lost 8 bases at V and 2 bases at J; junction bases unmatched: 3. The CDR3 DNA sequence: TGTGCCAGCGGACTAGCGGCTCCCTACGAGCAGTACTTC. It codes for CASGLAAPYEQYF.

The chain links TRBV18 to TRBJ2-7; no definite D call. V shed 6 bases and J shed 2 bases, with 11 bases lying between them. From germline, CDR1 is KGHSH and CDR2 LQKENI. CDR3 size: 13 residues. CDR3 bases: TGTGCCAGCTCTGAGAGCGTTACCTACGAGCAGTACTTC. It codes for CASSESVTYEQYF.

The CDR3 protein is CSVIAASTGAFF. The CDR3 nucleotides read TGCAGCGTGATCGCCGCCTCGACGGGAGCTTTCTTT. This rearrangement joins TRBV29-1 to TRBJ1-1, with D unresolved. In germline, CDR1 is SQVTM, CDR2 ANQGSEA. V was trimmed by 6 bases and J by 10 bases, leaving 18 bases between them. The length of the CDR3 is 12 residues.

The genes are TRBV6-1 and TRBJ2-1; tentatively, D is TRBD1 (6 bases). CDR3 length: 15 amino acids. The V end lost 0 bases, the J end lost 8 bases, and 14 bases lay between the germline ends. CDR1 is MNHNS, CDR2 SASEGT, per germline. The CDR3 is CASSEAQAGVYEQFF. The CDR3 bases are TGTGCCAGCAGTGAAGCGCAGGCAGGGGTCTATGAGCAGTTCTTC.

The chain couples TRBV7-9 to TRBJ2-1; either TRBD1 or TRBD2 may fit D (5 bases each). The V end was cut by 6 bases, the J end by 10 bases, with 19 bases between. Germline-derived CDR1 and CDR2 are SEHNR and FQNEAQ (reference sequence). This CDR3 is built from 14 residues. This chain's CDR3 is CASSETTGLEEQFF. In DNA, the CDR3 is TGTGCCAGCAGTGAGACTACAGGACTGGAGGAGCAGTTCTTC.

V usage is TRBV11-2 and J usage is TRBJ2-7; D gene unclear. V was clipped by 1 base and J by 10 bases, with 14 bases between them. The germline gives CDR1 SGHAT, CDR2 FQNNGV. CDR3 length: 13 residues. Here the CDR3 DNA reads TGTGCCAGCAGCTTAGCTCTTTGGCAGGCTCAGTACTTC. Its translation: CASSLALWQAQYF.

V usage is TRBV7-9 and J usage is TRBJ2-2; D tentatively fits TRBD1 or TRBD2 (7 bases each). The CDR3 spans 16 residues. Trimming cost V 3 bases and J 1 base, with 12 bases left between them. CDR1 SEHNR and CDR2 FQNEAQ come from the germline V gene (reference sequence). The CDR3 loop is CASSLSGTVNTGELFF. As DNA, the CDR3 is TGTGCCAGCAGCTTGAGCGGGACAGTGAACACCGGGGAGCTGTTTTTT.

The rearrangement joins TRBV7-2 to TRBJ2-7, with unresolved D. Deletions cut 4 bases from V and 2 bases from J, with 3 bases between. The CDR3 contains 11 residues. Germline CDR1 is SGHTA and CDR2 is FQGNSA. The DNA of the CDR3 is TGTGCCAGCAGCTACGCCTACGAGCAGTACTTC. Its translation: CASSYAYEQYF.

The chain employs TRBV2 and TRBJ1-1; D gene ambiguous. V shed 4 bases and J shed 2 bases, with 14 bases lying between them. Per germline, CDR1 SNHLY and CDR2 FYNNEI. This CDR3 is built from 15 residues. The CDR3 loop is CASSATWEINTEAFF. The CDR3 nucleotides are TGTGCCAGCAGTGCAACATGGGAAATAAACACTGAAGCTTTCTTT.

The chain couples TRBV6-1 to TRBJ2-7; D is ambiguous. V was clipped by 5 bases and J by 3 bases, with 17 bases between them. Germline V CDR1 and CDR2: MNHNS, SASEGT. This CDR3 has 15 amino acids. The CDR3 spells CASSLGTGSGYEQYF. CDR3 bases: TGTGCCAGCAGTCTAGGTACTGGATCTGGCTACGAGCAGTACTTC.

The genes are TRBV7-9 and TRBJ2-2; no clear D. Germline CDR1 reads SEHNR; CDR2 reads FQNEAQ (reference sequence). V dropped 5 bases and J dropped 0 bases, with 10 bases sitting between them. The CDR3 has 15 amino acids. The CDR3 protein is CASSASETNTGELFF. The CDR3 nucleotides are TGTGCCAGCAGCGCATCTGAAACGAACACCGGGGAGCTGTTTTTT. The full variable domain, in which reference TRBV7-9 and TRBJ2-2 provide the parts outside the CDR3, is DTGVSQNPRHKITKRGQNVTFRCDPISEHNRLYWYRQTLGQGPEFLTYFQNEAQLEKSRLLSDRFSAERPKGSFSTLEIQRTEQGDSAMYLCASSASETNTGELFFGEGSRLTVL.